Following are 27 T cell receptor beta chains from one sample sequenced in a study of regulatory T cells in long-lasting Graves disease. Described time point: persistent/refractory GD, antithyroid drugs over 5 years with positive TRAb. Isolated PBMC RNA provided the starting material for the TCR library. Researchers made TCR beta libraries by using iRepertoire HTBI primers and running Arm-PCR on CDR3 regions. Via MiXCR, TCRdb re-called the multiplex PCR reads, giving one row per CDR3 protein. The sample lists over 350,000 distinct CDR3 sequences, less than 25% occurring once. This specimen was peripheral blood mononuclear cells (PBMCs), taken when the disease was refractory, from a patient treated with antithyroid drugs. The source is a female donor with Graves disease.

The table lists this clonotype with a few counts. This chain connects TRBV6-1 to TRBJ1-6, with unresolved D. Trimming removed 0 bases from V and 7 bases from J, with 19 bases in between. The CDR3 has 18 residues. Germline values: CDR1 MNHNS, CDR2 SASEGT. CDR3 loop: CASSEASNRRVANSPLHF. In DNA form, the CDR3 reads TGTGCCAGCAGTGAAGCAAGTAATCGGAGGGTAGCGAATTCACCCCTCCACTTT.

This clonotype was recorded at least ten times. The CDR3 DNA follows: TGTGCTAGTGGTCAGGGGGCCGCGGGCACTGAAGCTTTCTTT. This codes for CASGQGAAGTEAFF. The V and J genes are TRBV12-5 and TRBJ1-1; 8 bases map to TRBD1. Germline V lookup: CDR1 LGHNT, CDR2 FRNRAP. The CDR3 runs to 14 residues. The ends lost 5 bases at V and 4 bases at J; junction bases unmatched: 6.

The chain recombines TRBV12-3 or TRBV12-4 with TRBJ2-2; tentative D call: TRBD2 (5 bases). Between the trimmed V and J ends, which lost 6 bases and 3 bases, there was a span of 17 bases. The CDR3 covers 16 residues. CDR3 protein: CASRDVESGDTGELFF. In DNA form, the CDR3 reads TGTGCCAGCAGGGACGTTGAGTCCGGGGACACCGGGGAGCTGTTTTTT.

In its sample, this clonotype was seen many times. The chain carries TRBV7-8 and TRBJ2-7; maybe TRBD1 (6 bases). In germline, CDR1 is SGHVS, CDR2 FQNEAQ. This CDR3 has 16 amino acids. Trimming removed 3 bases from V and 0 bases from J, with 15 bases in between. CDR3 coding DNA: TGTGCCAGCAGCTTGGTTGGACAGCCTTACTCCTACGAGCAGTACTTC. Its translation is CASSLVGQPYSYEQYF.

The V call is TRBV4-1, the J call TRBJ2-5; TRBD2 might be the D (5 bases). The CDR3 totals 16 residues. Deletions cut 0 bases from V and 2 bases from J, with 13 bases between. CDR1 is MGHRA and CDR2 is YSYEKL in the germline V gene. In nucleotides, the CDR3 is TGCGCCAGCAGCCAAGACCCGGGGTATCAACAAGAGACCCAGTACTTC. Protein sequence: CASSQDPGYQQETQYF.

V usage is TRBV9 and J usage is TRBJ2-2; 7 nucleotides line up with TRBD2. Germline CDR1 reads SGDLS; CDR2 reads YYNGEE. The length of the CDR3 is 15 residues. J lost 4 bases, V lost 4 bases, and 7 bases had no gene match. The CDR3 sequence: CASSSTSNPTGELFF. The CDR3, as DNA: TGTGCCAGCAGCTCGACTAGCAATCCCACCGGGGAGCTGTTTTTT. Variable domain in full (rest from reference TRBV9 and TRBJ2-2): DSGVTQTPKHLITATGQRVTLRCSPRSGDLSVYWYQQSLDQGLQFLIQYYNGEERAKGNILERFSAQQFPDLHSELNLSSLELGDSALYFCASSSTSNPTGELFFGEGSRLTVL.

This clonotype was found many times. CDR3 amino acids: CAIRYSEFTEAFF. In nucleotides, the CDR3 is TGTGCCATCCGATACAGCGAATTTACTGAAGCTTTCTTT. The chain has TRBV10-3 and TRBJ1-1; unclear D gene. The CDR3 runs to 13 residues. Trimming cost V 8 bases and J 5 bases, with 15 bases left between them. From germline, CDR1 is ENHRY and CDR2 SYGVKD.

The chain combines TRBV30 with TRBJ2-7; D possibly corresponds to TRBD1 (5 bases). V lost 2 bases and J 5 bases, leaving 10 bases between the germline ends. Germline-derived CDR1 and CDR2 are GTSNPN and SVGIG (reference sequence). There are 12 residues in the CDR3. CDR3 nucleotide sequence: TGTGCCTGGAGTTGGCAGGGAAACGAGCAGTACTTC. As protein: CAWSWQGNEQYF.

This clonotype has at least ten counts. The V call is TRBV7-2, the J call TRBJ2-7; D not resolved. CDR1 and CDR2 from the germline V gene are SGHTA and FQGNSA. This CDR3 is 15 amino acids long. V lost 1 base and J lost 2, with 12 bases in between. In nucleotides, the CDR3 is TGTGCCAGCAGCTTAGGGCCCCATCTTACCTACGAGCAGTACTTC. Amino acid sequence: CASSLGPHLTYEQYF. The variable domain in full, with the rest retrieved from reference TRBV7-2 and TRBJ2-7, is GAGVSQSPSNKVTEKGKDVELRCDPISGHTALYWYRQSLGQGLEFLIYFQGNSAPDKSGLPSDRFSAERTGGSVSTLTIQRTQQEDSAVYLCASSLGPHLTYEQYFGPGTRLTVT.

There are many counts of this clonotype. The CDR3 loop reads CASSLVLSQAFSGNTIYF. Here the CDR3 DNA reads TGTGCCAGCAGTTTGGTACTCTCTCAGGCCTTCTCTGGAAACACCATATATTTT. The V and J genes are TRBV28 and TRBJ1-3, with D unresolved. The CDR3 has 18 amino acids. V lost 3 bases to trimming and J lost 0 bases, with 18 bases between them. Germline V gene lookup returns CDR1 MDHEN and CDR2 SYDVKM.

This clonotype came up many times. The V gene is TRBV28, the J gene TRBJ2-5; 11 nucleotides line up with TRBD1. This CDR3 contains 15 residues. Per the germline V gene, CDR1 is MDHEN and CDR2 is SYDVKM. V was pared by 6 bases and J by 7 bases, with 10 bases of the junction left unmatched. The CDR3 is CASSLRTGGPRTQYF. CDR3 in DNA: TGTGCCAGCAGCCTCCGGACAGGGGGCCCGAGGACCCAGTACTTC.

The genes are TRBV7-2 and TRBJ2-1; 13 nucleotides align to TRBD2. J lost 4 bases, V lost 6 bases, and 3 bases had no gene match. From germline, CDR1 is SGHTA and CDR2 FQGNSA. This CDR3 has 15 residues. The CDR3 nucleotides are TGTGCCAGCAGAAGGACTAGCGGGAGTTACAATGAGCAGTTCTTC. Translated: CASRRTSGSYNEQFF.

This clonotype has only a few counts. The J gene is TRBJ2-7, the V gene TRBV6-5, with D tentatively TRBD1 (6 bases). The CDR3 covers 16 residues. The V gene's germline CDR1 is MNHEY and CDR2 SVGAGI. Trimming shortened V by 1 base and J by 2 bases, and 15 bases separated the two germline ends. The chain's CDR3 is CASSYYSRGTPYEQYF. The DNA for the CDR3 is TGTGCCAGCAGTTACTATTCGAGGGGGACACCCTACGAGCAGTACTTC.

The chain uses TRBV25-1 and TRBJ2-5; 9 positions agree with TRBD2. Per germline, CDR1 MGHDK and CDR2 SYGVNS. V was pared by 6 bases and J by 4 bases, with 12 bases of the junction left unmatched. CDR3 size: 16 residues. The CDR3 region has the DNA TGTGCCAGCAGGATTAGCGGGAGAGGGGTTGGAGAGACCCAGTACTTC. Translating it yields CASRISGRGVGETQYF.

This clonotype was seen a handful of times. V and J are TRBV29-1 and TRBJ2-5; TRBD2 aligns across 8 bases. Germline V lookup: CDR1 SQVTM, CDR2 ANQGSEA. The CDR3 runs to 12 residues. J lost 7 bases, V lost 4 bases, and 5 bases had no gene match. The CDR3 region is CSVGLAGGTQYF. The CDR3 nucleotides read TGCAGCGTTGGCTTGGCGGGAGGGACCCAGTACTTC.

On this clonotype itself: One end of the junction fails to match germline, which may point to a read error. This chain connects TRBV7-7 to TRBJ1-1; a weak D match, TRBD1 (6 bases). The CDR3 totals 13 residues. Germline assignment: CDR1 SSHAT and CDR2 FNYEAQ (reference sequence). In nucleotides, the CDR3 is TGTGCTAGCAGCTTGCACCCCGGGACAGAAGCTTTCTTT. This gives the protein CASSLHPGTEAFF.

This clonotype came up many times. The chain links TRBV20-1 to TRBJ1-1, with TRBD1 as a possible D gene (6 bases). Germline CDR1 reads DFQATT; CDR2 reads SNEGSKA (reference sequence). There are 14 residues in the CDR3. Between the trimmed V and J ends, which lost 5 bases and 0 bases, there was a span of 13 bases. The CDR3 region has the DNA TGCAGTGCTCCGATGGGGGCGATGAACACTGAAGCTTTCTTT. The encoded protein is CSAPMGAMNTEAFF.

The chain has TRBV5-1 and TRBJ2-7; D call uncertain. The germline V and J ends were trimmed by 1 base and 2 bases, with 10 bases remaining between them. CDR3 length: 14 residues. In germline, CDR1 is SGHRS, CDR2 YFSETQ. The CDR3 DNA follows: TGCGCCAGCAGCTTGTCCCAGCCCCCCTACGAGCAGTACTTC. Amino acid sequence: CASSLSQPPYEQYF.

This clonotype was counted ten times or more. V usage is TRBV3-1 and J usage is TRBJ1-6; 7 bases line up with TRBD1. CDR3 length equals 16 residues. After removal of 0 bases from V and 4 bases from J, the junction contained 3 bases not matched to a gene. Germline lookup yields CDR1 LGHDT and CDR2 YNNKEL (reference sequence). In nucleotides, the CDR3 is TGTGCCAGCAGCCAAGATGGGACAGATTATAATTCACCCCTCCACTTT. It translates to CASSQDGTDYNSPLHF. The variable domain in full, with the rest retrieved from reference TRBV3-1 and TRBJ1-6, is DTAVSQTPKYLVTQMGNDKSIKCEQNLGHDTMYWYKQDSKKFLKIMFSYNNKELIINETVPNRFSPKSPDKAHLNLHINSLELGDSAVYFCASSQDGTDYNSPLHFGNGTRLTVT.

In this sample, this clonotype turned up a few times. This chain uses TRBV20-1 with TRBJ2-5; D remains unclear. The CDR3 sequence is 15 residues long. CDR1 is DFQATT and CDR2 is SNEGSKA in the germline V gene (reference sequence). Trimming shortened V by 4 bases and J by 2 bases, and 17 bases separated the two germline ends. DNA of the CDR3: TGCAGTGCTAACACCCCTGAACGTTTACAAGAGACCCAGTACTTC. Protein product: CSANTPERLQETQYF.

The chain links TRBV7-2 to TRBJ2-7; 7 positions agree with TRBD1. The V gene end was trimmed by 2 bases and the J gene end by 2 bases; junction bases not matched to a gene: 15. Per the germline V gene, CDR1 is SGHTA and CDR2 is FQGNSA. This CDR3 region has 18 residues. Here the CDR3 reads CASSLISTGTVGTYEQYF. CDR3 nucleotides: TGTGCCAGCAGCTTAATTTCCACCGGGACAGTGGGGACCTACGAGCAGTACTTC.

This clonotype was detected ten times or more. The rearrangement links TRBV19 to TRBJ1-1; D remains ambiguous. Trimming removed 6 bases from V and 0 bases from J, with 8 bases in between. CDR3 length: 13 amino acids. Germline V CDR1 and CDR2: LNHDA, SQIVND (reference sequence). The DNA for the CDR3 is TGTGCCAGTAGCGTAGACCTGAACACTGAAGCTTTCTTT. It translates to CASSVDLNTEAFF.

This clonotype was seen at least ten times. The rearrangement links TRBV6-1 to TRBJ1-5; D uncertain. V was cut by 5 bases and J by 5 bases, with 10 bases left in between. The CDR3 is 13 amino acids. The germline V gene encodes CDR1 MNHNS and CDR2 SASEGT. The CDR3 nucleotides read TGTGCCAGCAGTACAGACCGAGATCAGCCCCAGCATTTT. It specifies CASSTDRDQPQHF.

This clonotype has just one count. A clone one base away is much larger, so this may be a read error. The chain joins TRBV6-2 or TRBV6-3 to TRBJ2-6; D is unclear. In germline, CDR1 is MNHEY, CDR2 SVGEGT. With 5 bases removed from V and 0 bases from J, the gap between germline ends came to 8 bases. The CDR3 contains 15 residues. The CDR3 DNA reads TGTGCCAGCAGTAAGACAAGCTCTGGGGCCAACGTCCTGACTTTC. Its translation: CASSKTSSGANVLTF.

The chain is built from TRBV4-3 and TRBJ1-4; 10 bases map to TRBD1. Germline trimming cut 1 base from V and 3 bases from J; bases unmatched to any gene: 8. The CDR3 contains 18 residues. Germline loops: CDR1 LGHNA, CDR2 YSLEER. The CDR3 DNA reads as TGCGCCAGCAGCCAAGGTTTGGGACAGGGGAACGCTAATGAAAAACTGTTTTTT. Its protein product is CASSQGLGQGNANEKLFF.

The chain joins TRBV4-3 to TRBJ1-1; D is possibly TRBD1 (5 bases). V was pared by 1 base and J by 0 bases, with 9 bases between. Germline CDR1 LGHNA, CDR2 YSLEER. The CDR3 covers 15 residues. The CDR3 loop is CASSQGFRVNTEAFF. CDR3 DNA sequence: TGCGCCAGCAGCCAAGGTTTCAGGGTGAACACTGAAGCTTTCTTT.

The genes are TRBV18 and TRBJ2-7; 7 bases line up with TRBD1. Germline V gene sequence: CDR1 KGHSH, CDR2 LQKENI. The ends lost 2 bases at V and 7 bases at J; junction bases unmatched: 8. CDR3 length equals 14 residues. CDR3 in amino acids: CASSPLGQFGEQYF. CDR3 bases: TGTGCCAGCTCACCATTGGGACAGTTTGGGGAGCAGTACTTC.